This T cell receptor beta chain appears in the sequencing data of a study of patients and donors after allogeneic stem cell transplantation. TCRdb reprocessed the RT-PCR reads via MiXCR and lists one record per CDR3 protein. The sample lists about 960,000 distinct CDR3 sequences, over 15% occurring once. The trim removed 4 bases at V and 6 bases at J, leaving 15 bases unmatched. Per the germline V gene, CDR1 is SGDLS and CDR2 is YYNGEE. The CDR3 length is 17 residues. This rearrangement joins TRBV9 to TRBJ2-3; 9 bases are a match to TRBD2. The sequence was obtained from a human donor who was either an allogeneic HSCT recipient or a stem cell or donor lymphocyte infusion donor (not recorded which). It is not recorded whose cells these are; they may come from a transplant donor. Sequencing was performed on blood, either unsorted or a sorted T cell fraction (not recorded which). The CDR3 protein is CASSPSHSGSLMDTQYF. CDR3 in DNA: TGTGCCAGCAGCCCTTCCCATAGCGGGAGCCTGATGGATACGCAGTATTTT.